The rows below give T cell receptor beta chains drawn from one sample of a study of cytomegalovirus exposure and HLA in healthy donors. Method: immunoSEQ multiplex PCR; TCRdb's copy keeps in-frame clones and lacks some. The sample includes 150,000 to 200,000 clones, 81% of them seen just once. The sample consisted of PBMCs. These receptors came from a man aged 40-49 years in good health and CMV-seropositive. CDR3s include the opening cysteine and the closing phenylalanine or tryptophan. A D gene is named only where the DNA matches it firmly. The listing skips clone size in some rows; elsewhere it reads once, few, many or a size class.

D	length	V	J	size	DNA	CDR3
TRBD2	16	TRBV14	TRBJ2-7	once	TGTGCCAGCAGCCAAGGCGGGGGACTAGCGGCTTACGAGCAGTACTTC	CASSQGGGLAAYEQYF
NA	13	TRBV5-1	TRBJ1-1	NA	TGCGCCAGCAGCTTGTGGGGGGGAACTGAAGCTTTCTTT	CASSLWGGTEAFF
TRBD2	16	TRBV11-2	TRBJ2-7	NA	TGTGCCAGCAGCCCTAATAGCGGGCCCCTTTTCTACGAGCAGTACTTC	CASSPNSGPLFYEQYF
NA	13	TRBV2	TRBJ2-5	few	TGTGCCAGCAGTGAAGGGCGGATTGGGACCCAGTACTTC	CASSEGRIGTQYF
TRBD2	15	TRBV6-5	TRBJ2-7	NA	TGTGCCAGCAGTCCAAGCGGGGATAGCTCCTACGAGCAGTACTTC	CASSPSGDSSYEQYF
TRBD1	15	TRBV28	TRBJ1-4	few	TGTGCCAGCAGTACCCAGGGGGCGGCTAATGAAAAACTGTTTTTT	CASSTQGAANEKLFF
NA	15	TRBV7-3	TRBJ1-3	few	TGTGCCAGCAGCCCCGCCGGGGTCTCTGGAAACACCATATATTTT	CASSPAGVSGNTIYF
NA	13	TRBV15	TRBJ1-5	once	TGTGCCACCAGCAGTCGTAGCAATCAGCCCCAGCATTTT	CATSSRSNQPQHF
NA	13	TRBV5-4	TRBJ2-3	NA	TGTGCCAGCAGCTCAGTAGTGGACAGCCCGCAGTATTTT	CASSSVVDSPQYF
TRBD1	17	TRBV4-1	TRBJ2-3	NA	TGCGCCAGCAGCCAGCCTCGGGACAGGGGTACCACAGATACGCAGTATTTT	CASSQPRDRGTTDTQYF